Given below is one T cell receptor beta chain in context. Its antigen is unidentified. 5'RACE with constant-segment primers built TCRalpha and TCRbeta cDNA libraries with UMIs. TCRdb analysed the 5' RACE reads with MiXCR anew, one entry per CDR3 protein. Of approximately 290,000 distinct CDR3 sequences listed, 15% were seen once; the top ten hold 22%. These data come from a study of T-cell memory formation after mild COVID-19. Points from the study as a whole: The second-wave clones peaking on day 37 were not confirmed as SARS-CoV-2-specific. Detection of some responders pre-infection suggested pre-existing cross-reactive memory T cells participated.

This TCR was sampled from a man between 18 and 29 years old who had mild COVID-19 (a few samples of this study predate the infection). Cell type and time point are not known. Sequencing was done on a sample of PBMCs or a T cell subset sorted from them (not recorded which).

The chain's CDR3 is CATSDSWSGETQYF. Here the CDR3 DNA reads TGTGCCACCAGTGATTCCTGGTCCGGGGAGACCCAGTACTTC. This chain connects TRBV24-1 to TRBJ2-5; D call uncertain. The germline CDR1 and CDR2 sequences are KGHDR and SFDVKD. CDR3 length: 14 residues. Trimming left V 2 bases short and J 5 bases short, with 11 bases between.